These 13 T cell receptor beta chains originate from one sample sequenced in a study of human T cells and chemical hapten exposure. The time point denotes: patch test 1, 2 weeks after DPC sensitization. This sample's treatment: therapeutic diphenylcyclopropenone sensitization with weekly scalp DPC. Each CDR3 protein is one row after TCRdb ran MiXCR on the RACE reads. This sample has more than 90,000 distinct CDR3 sequences; 10% to 13% occur once, and the top ten carry about 2%. The material was whole blood, obtained in connection with sensitization to the hapten diphenylcyclopropenone (DPC). The receptors come from a man aged 40-55 years with alopecia areata. Some clones in this sample may be carry-over from other donors' samples.

This clonotype has just a few counts. The chain employs TRBV7-6 and TRBJ2-3; 7 nucleotides match TRBD2. The V gene end was trimmed by 5 bases and the J gene end by 5 bases; junction bases not matched to a gene: 10. The CDR3 covers 15 residues. Germline values: CDR1 SGHVS, CDR2 FNYEAQ. Written as DNA, the CDR3 is TGTGCCAGCAGCCAAAATAGCGGGTGGGGAGATACGCAGTATTTT. Protein: CASSQNSGWGDTQYF. Variable domain in full (rest from reference TRBV7-6 and TRBJ2-3): GAGVSQSPRYKVTKRGQDVALRCDPISGHVSLYWYRQALGQGPEFLTYFNYEAQQDKSGLPNDRFSAERPEGSISTLTIQRTEQRDSAMYRCASSQNSGWGDTQYFGPGTRLTVL.

This clonotype was seen a few times. J is TRBJ2-6 and V is TRBV2; 7 bases map to TRBD1. V shed 6 bases, J shed 0 bases, and the junction held 5 bases outside the gene matches. This CDR3 contains 16 residues. Germline V lookup: CDR1 SNHLY, CDR2 FYNNEI. The CDR3 here is CASRAGTVSGANVLTF. The CDR3, as DNA: TGTGCCAGCAGGGCCGGGACAGTCTCTGGGGCCAACGTCCTGACTTTC.

V and J are TRBV12-3 or TRBV12-4 and TRBJ2-7, with D perhaps matching TRBD1 (5 bases). V lost 6 bases, J lost 3 bases, and 12 bases lay in between. The CDR3 totals 13 residues. CDR3 nucleotide sequence: TGTGCCAGCAGCCCTAGACAGTTCTACGAGCAGTACTTC. Its translation: CASSPRQFYEQYF.

This clonotype has more than one count but fewer than ten. This chain joins TRBV27 and TRBJ2-3, with no clear D. Per the germline V gene, CDR1 is MNHEY and CDR2 is SMNVEV (reference sequence). CDR3 length: 13 residues. V was trimmed by 7 bases and J by 3 bases, leaving 11 bases between them. DNA of the CDR3: TGTGCCAGCAAGGTAGTAGTGACAGATACGCAGTATTTT. This gives the protein CASKVVVTDTQYF.

This clonotype occurred many times. V usage is TRBV24-1 and J usage is TRBJ2-4; D is perhaps TRBD1 (5 bases). V lost 4 bases and J 2 bases, leaving 11 bases between the germline ends. The CDR3 is 15 amino acids. CDR1 is KGHDR, CDR2 SFDVKD, per germline. CDR3 in DNA: TGTGCCACCAGTGAGGCAGGGTTAACCAAAAACATTCAGTACTTC. Translated, it gives CATSEAGLTKNIQYF.

The gene calls are TRBV3-1 and TRBJ2-3; TRBD2 is a possible D gene (5 bases). Deletions cut 2 bases from V and 4 bases from J, with 13 bases between. The CDR3 is made up of 15 amino acids. Per germline, CDR1 LGHDT and CDR2 YNNKEL (reference sequence). The CDR3: CASSQTGIGADTQYF. For the CDR3, the DNA is TGTGCCAGCAGCCAAACCGGGATAGGTGCAGATACGCAGTATTTT.

This clonotype was counted at least ten times. The chain employs TRBV20-1 and TRBJ2-2, with D possibly TRBD2 on 6 matching bases. Trimming cost V 4 bases and J 0 bases, with 9 bases left between them. Germline V gene sequence: CDR1 DFQATT, CDR2 SNEGSKA (reference sequence). The CDR3 has 14 amino acids. The CDR3 bases are TGCAGTGCTATAAGCGGGCCGAACACCGGGGAGCTGTTTTTT. It translates to CSAISGPNTGELFF.

This clonotype was counted many times. This chain uses TRBV4-1 with TRBJ2-7; 9 bases match TRBD1. The CDR3 runs 16 residues. J lost 6 bases, V lost 3 bases, and 12 bases had no gene match. CDR1 is MGHRA and CDR2 is YSYEKL in the germline V gene. The CDR3 nucleotides read TGCGCCAGCAGCCACCGAAGGATGGACAGGGGATGCGAGCAGTACGTC. It encodes CASSHRRMDRGCEQYV.

V gene TRBV5-1 combines with J gene TRBJ2-1, with TRBD2 identical over 12 bases. Germline V CDR1 and CDR2: SGHRS, YFSETQ. V lost 4 bases to trimming and J lost 10 bases; unmatched junction nucleotides: 9. This CDR3 comprises 15 residues. DNA for the CDR3: TGCGCCAGCAGCCTCCGACTAGCGGGAGTATTAGAGCAGTTCTTC. Amino acids: CASSLRLAGVLEQFF.

This clonotype has only a few counts. The V gene is TRBV5-1, the J gene TRBJ2-1; TRBD2 agrees at 9 bases. The V gene end was trimmed by 2 bases and the J gene end by 2 bases; junction bases not matched to a gene: 5. Germline loops: CDR1 SGHRS, CDR2 YFSETQ. CDR3 length: 16 residues. This CDR3 reads CASSFSSSGTYNEQFF. The CDR3, as DNA: TGCGCCAGCAGCTTTAGTTCTAGCGGGACCTACAATGAGCAGTTCTTC.

This chain connects TRBV13 to TRBJ2-2; D possibly corresponds to TRBD2 (6 bases). CDR3 length: 15 amino acids. V lost 2 bases and J lost 2, with 9 bases in between. Germline CDR1 PRHDT, CDR2 FYEKMQ (reference sequence). In DNA form, the CDR3 reads TGTGCCAGCAGCTTACGCGGGATTAACACCGGGGAGCTGTTTTTT. Its translation is CASSLRGINTGELFF.

The chain couples TRBV28 to TRBJ1-5, with D hard to call. Germline lookup yields CDR1 MDHEN and CDR2 SYDVKM. This CDR3 is built from 14 residues. Trimming removed 3 bases at V and 8 bases at J, with 14 bases between. The CDR3, as DNA: TGTGCCAGCAGTTTTGCCGGATGGGCGAAGCCCCAGCATTTT. It codes for CASSFAGWAKPQHF.

This chain joins TRBV28 and TRBJ2-1; 12 nucleotides align to TRBD2. This CDR3 spans 17 amino acids. V shed 5 bases, J shed 9 bases, and the junction held 14 bases outside the gene matches. Germline V gene sequence: CDR1 MDHEN, CDR2 SYDVKM. The CDR3 sequence is CASSQLAGGQLQGEQFF. The CDR3, as DNA: TGTGCCAGCAGTCAACTAGCGGGAGGACAGTTGCAGGGTGAGCAGTTCTTC. The entire variable domain, with the rest obtained from reference TRBV28 and TRBJ2-1, is as follows: DVKVTQSSRYLVKRTGEKVFLECVQDMDHENMFWYRQDPGLGLRLIYFSYDVKMKEKGDIPEGYSVSREKKERFSLILESASTNQTSMYLCASSQLAGGQLQGEQFFGPGTRLTVL.